The TCR beta chain under discussion was sequenced for a study of shared clonotypes between healthy human individuals. Broader study findings: Naive subsets, compared against memory subsets, generally had larger estimated richness values. The study found approximately 5% of naive CD4 clonotypes shared across a handful of donors.

About this clone: Its cognate antigen is unknown.

As processed by the authors: ImmunoSEQ sequences covered only the junction and lacked quality scores; filtering therefore differed. Assay used: immunoSEQ multiplex PCR; TCRdb lists only in-frame clones, some missing. That table supplies the V and J calls and clone size; D and trimming were determined from the DNA. In the table there are over 1.5 million clones, 95% to 99% of which are singletons. This CDR3 is 18 amino acids long. V lost 0 bases and J lost 4; bases outside the gene matches: 15. Per germline, CDR1 SGHNT and CDR2 YYREEE (reference sequence). Subsets obtained from CD4+ cells comprised CD45RA+ naive and CD45RA-negative memory cells.

The TCR sequence derives from a young man in good health. This chain uses TRBV5-4 with TRBJ2-7, with 8 bases that match TRBD1. Sequencing input: naive CD4+ T cells sorted from blood. Described subset: CD45RA+ positively selected. CDR3 residues: CASSLVSGSRQGIYEQYF. CDR3 DNA: TGTGCCAGCAGCTTGGTGAGTGGGTCGAGACAGGGGATTTACGAGCAGTACTTC.